A selection of T cell receptor beta chains follows, all from one sample in a study of T cell changes during pregnancy in multiple sclerosis. The method was immunoSEQ multiplex PCR; TCRdb's version includes in-frame clones alone and lacks a portion of them. The profile shows tens of thousands of clones, around 92% of them singletons. The source was CD4+ T cells from peripheral blood mononuclear cells, collected in the second trimester of pregnancy. The receptors were sampled from a female donor with multiple sclerosis, enrolled in a pregnancy study. Both conserved end residues are part of each CDR3. The order of the fields is clone size, V gene, J gene, D gene, CDR3 protein, CDR3 DNA. A D gene is named only where the DNA matches it firmly. Size tells how often a clone was seen (once, few, many) or the class of an expanded clone, and some rows leave it out.

clone size: once; V gene: TRBV9; J gene: TRBJ2-7; D gene: TRBD2; CDR3 protein: CASSVGGLAGAYEQYF; CDR3 DNA: TGTGCCAGCAGCGTAGGGGGACTAGCGGGAGCCTACGAGCAGTACTTC
clone size: .; V gene: TRBV7-3; J gene: TRBJ2-2; D gene: TRBD1; CDR3 protein: CASSPNPWTGGVGELFF; CDR3 DNA: TGTGCCAGCAGCCCCAACCCCTGGACAGGGGGAGTAGGGGAGCTGTTTTTT
clone size: .; V gene: TRBV5-4; J gene: TRBJ2-3; D gene: .; CDR3 protein: CASSLPGTDTQYF; CDR3 DNA: TGTGCCAGCAGCTTGCCGGGGACAGATACGCAGTATTTT
clone size: .; V gene: TRBV28; J gene: TRBJ1-4; D gene: TRBD1; CDR3 protein: CASTSTGVSKGEKLFF; CDR3 DNA: TGTGCCAGCACCTCGACAGGGGTCTCCAAGGGTGAAAAACTGTTTTTT
clone size: .; V gene: TRBV29-1; J gene: TRBJ1-2; D gene: .; CDR3 protein: CSVPGVYYGYTF; CDR3 DNA: TGCAGCGTTCCAGGGGTTTACTATGGCTACACCTTC
clone size: .; V gene: TRBV5-1; J gene: TRBJ1-6; D gene: .; CDR3 protein: CASSLSGGDSPLHF; CDR3 DNA: TGCGCCAGCAGCTTGTCAGGAGGAGATTCACCCCTCCACTTT
clone size: few; V gene: TRBV19; J gene: TRBJ1-1; D gene: .; CDR3 protein: CATGVGRGTEAFF; CDR3 DNA: TGTGCCACGGGTGTAGGCCGAGGCACTGAAGCTTTCTTT
clone size: once; V gene: TRBV5-1; J gene: TRBJ2-1; D gene: TRBD2; CDR3 protein: CASSLVASGRDQFF; CDR3 DNA: TGCGCCAGCAGCTTGGTGGCTAGCGGGAGGGATCAGTTCTTC
clone size: once; V gene: TRBV19; J gene: TRBJ1-1; D gene: .; CDR3 protein: CASSPRSGTEAFF; CDR3 DNA: TGTGCCAGTAGTCCCCGGTCAGGGACTGAAGCTTTCTTT
clone size: .; V gene: TRBV19; J gene: TRBJ1-1; D gene: .; CDR3 protein: CASSIGVPLNTEAFF; CDR3 DNA: TGTGCCAGTAGTATCGGGGTCCCCCTGAACACTGAAGCTTTCTTT
clone size: .; V gene: TRBV18; J gene: TRBJ1-2; D gene: .; CDR3 protein: CASCPGQTCYGYTF; CDR3 DNA: TGTGCCAGCTGCCCAGGACAGACCTGCTATGGCTACACCTTC
clone size: .; V gene: TRBV19; J gene: TRBJ2-1; D gene: TRBD2; CDR3 protein: CASSMGYRASGRADNEQFF; CDR3 DNA: TGTGCCAGTAGTATGGGGTATCGGGCTAGCGGGAGGGCGGACAATGAGCAGTTCTTC
clone size: .; V gene: TRBV7-8; J gene: TRBJ2-7; D gene: .; CDR3 protein: CASSTRAHNTRESYEQYF; CDR3 DNA: TGTGCCAGCAGCACCAGGGCGCATAACACCCGAGAATCCTACGAGCAGTACTTC
clone size: .; V gene: TRBV19; J gene: TRBJ1-4; D gene: .; CDR3 protein: CASSTGRGYEKLFF; CDR3 DNA: TGTGCCAGTAGTACAGGGAGGGGATACGAAAAACTGTTTTTT
clone size: .; V gene: TRBV28; J gene: TRBJ2-2; D gene: TRBD2; CDR3 protein: CASRRTSGRGTGELFF; CDR3 DNA: TGTGCCAGCAGGAGGACTAGCGGGAGAGGTACCGGGGAGCTGTTTTTT
clone size: .; V gene: TRBV6-5; J gene: TRBJ2-6; D gene: .; CDR3 protein: CASSYRRVGGANVLTF; CDR3 DNA: TGTGCCAGCAGTTATCGGAGGGTAGGTGGGGCCAACGTCCTGACTTTC
clone size: few; V gene: TRBV2; J gene: TRBJ1-1; D gene: TRBD1; CDR3 protein: CASPRDSNTEAFF; CDR3 DNA: TGTGCCAGCCCGCGGGACAGCAACACTGAAGCTTTCTTT
clone size: .; V gene: TRBV5-4; J gene: TRBJ2-3; D gene: TRBD2; CDR3 protein: CASSLGGLAEDTQYF; CDR3 DNA: TGTGCCAGCAGCTTAGGGGGACTAGCGGAAGATACGCAGTATTTT
clone size: .; V gene: TRBV5-4; J gene: TRBJ2-5; D gene: TRBD2; CDR3 protein: CASSLAAGRGTQYF; CDR3 DNA: TGTGCCAGCAGCTTGGCGGCTGGGAGGGGGACCCAGTACTTC
clone size: .; V gene: TRBV13; J gene: TRBJ2-7; D gene: .; CDR3 protein: CASSVLRGYEQYF; CDR3 DNA: TGTGCCAGCAGCGTACTCAGGGGTTACGAGCAGTACTTC
clone size: .; V gene: TRBV6-5; J gene: TRBJ1-2; D gene: TRBD1; CDR3 protein: CASSHGTGVGYTF; CDR3 DNA: TGTGCCAGCAGTCACGGGACAGGGGTCGGCTACACCTTC
clone size: .; V gene: TRBV4-1; J gene: TRBJ2-2; D gene: TRBD2; CDR3 protein: CASSQGIAGVSSGELFF; CDR3 DNA: TGCGCCAGCAGCCAAGGGATAGCGGGAGTTTCAAGTGGGGAGCTGTTTTTT
clone size: .; V gene: TRBV5-1; J gene: TRBJ1-2; D gene: .; CDR3 protein: CASSLAVQGRGGYTF; CDR3 DNA: TGCGCCAGCAGCTTGGCCGTACAGGGAAGGGGAGGCTACACCTTC
clone size: .; V gene: TRBV19; J gene: TRBJ2-2; D gene: .; CDR3 protein: CASNGGFNTGELFF; CDR3 DNA: TGTGCCAGCAACGGAGGGTTTAACACCGGGGAGCTGTTTTTT